Sequencing of this TCR beta chain was carried out in a study of breast tumors, draining lymph nodes, adjacent tissues listed by TCRdb under 2016. General notes on the study: The study compared TCR beta repertoires across tumor, adjacent nontumor tissue and axillary lymph nodes from breast cancer patients. The study aimed to assess the relationships and possible T-cell exchange between tumor, surrounding tissue and draining lymph node repertoires in human breast cancer. Overall study results and their limits: Tumors showed preferential V and J gene usage, and their T-cell repertoire diversity fell below that of lymph nodes yet above that of nontumor tissue. Tumor and nontumor tissue repertoires were found to be significantly more similar in luminal-like than in basal-like breast cancer. The conclusion that tumor T cells originate in lymph nodes was presented as consistent with a hypothesis rather than as directly demonstrated. The data were considered consistent with most tumor T cells being derived from the lymph node and subsequently expanding within tumor tissue.

Notes on this clonotype: Its antigen remains unidentified. No base quality information exists; no much larger clone differs at one position.

The axillary draining lymph nodes of breast cancer patients were the source of the lymph node samples. CDR1 is given as GTSNPN and CDR2 as SVGIG, both from the germline V gene (reference sequence). Counted from cysteine to phenylalanine, this CDR3 has 13 amino acids. The entry retains the CDR3 DNA only, 39 bases that are in frame from base 1. Cut back by 2 bases and 8 bases, the V and J ends lie 12 bases apart. The instrument given in TCRdb is Illumina HiSeq 2000. TCR beta chain libraries were generated through multiplex PCR amplification. The amplified TCR beta chain products were analyzed by high-throughput sequencing. In TCRdb, the public reads were trimmed at Q25 with fastp and aligned with MiXCR, with productive beta chains retained. CDR3 protein sequences are deduplicated, and each keeps its most common genes and DNA. For this sample the table gives around 140,000 distinct CDR3 sequences, of which around 24% were detected only once. The biggest ten clones account for roughly 2.8% of the sample.

The receptor comes from a female donor with breast cancer. Some clones in this sample may be carry-over from other donors' samples. This chain is built from TRBV30 and TRBJ1-4; no confident D gene assignment can be made. Sequencing used axillary lymph node tissue. The CDR3 in this case is CAWSTVIGEKLFF. The DNA is TGTGCCTGGAGTACGGTCATTGGCGAAAAACTGTTTTTT.